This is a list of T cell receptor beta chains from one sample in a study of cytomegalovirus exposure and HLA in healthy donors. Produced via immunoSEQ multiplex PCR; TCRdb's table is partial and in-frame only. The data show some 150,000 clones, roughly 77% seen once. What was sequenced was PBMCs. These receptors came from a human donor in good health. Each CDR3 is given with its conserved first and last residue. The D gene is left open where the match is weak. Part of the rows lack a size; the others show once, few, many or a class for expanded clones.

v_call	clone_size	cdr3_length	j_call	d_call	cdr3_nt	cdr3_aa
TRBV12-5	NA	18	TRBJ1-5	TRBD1	TGTGCTAGTGGTTTGGTAGACAGGGGGTTTGGGAGCAATCAGCCCCAGCATTTT	CASGLVDRGFGSNQPQHF
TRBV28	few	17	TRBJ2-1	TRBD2	TGTGCCAGCAGAATTAGGGAGGGACTAGCGGGGTTCGATGAGCAGTTCTTC	CASRIREGLAGFDEQFF
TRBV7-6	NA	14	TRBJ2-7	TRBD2	TGTGCCAGCAGTAGCGGGGGGCCTACCTACGAGCAGTACTTC	CASSSGGPTYEQYF
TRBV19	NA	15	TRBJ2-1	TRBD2	TGTGCCAGTTCCATGACTAGCGGGTACTACAATGAGCAGTTCTTC	CASSMTSGYYNEQFF
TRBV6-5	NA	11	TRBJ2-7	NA	TGTGCCAGCAGGTCCCCTAGCGAGCAGTACTTC	CASRSPSEQYF
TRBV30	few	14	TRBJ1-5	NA	TGTGCCTGGCAAACCACAGGGTCACATCAGCCCCAGCATTTT	CAWQTTGSHQPQHF
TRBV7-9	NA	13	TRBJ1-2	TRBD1	TGTGCCAGCAGCCTCACAGGGGGGGATGGCTACACCTTC	CASSLTGGDGYTF
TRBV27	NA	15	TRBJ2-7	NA	TGTGCCAGCAGTTTACGGGCTAGCTCGGACTACGAGCAGTACTTC	CASSLRASSDYEQYF
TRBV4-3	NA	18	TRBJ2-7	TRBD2	TGCGCCAGCAGCCTCCTAAGAGCGGGAGGGCCCGAATCCTACGAGCAGTACTTC	CASSLLRAGGPESYEQYF
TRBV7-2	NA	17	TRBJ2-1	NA	TGTGCCAGCAGCCCAAGGTCGGGGCGGGACTCCTACAATGAGCAGTTCTTC	CASSPRSGRDSYNEQFF
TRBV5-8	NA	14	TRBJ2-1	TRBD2	TGTGCCAGCAGCTTAAAGCGGGAGATGAATGAGCAGTTCTTC	CASSLKREMNEQFF
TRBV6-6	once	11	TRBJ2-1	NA	TGTGCCAGCAGTCGGTGGAATGAGCAGTTCTTC	CASSRWNEQFF
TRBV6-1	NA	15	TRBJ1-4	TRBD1	TGTGCCAGCAATCCAAAGGGACAGCGGAATGAAAAACTGTTTTTT	CASNPKGQRNEKLFF